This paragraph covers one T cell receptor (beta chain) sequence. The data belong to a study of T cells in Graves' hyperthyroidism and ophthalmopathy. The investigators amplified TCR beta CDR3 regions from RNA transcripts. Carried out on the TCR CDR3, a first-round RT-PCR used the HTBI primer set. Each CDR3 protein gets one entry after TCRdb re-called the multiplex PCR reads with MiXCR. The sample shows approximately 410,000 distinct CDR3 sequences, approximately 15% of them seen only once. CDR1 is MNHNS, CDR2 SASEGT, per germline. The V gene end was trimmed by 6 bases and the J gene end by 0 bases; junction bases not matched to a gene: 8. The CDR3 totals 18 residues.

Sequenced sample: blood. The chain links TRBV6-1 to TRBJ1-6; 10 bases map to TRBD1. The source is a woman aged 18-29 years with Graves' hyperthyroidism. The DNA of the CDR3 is TGTGCCAGCAGGACCCGGGACAGGGGCCTCTCCTATAATTCACCCCTCCACTTT. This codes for CASRTRDRGLSYNSPLHF.